Listed below are T cell receptor beta chains from one sample, sequenced in a study of resident and recirculating memory T cells in vitiligo. Profiling relied on immunoSEQ multiplex PCR, and the TCRdb table lists in-frame clones only, not all of them. The repertoire consists of 40,000 to 50,000 clones, with 80% to 95% occurring once and the leading ten covering 4.5%. Sequenced: blood. All receptors come from a male donor with vitiligo. Both conserved end residues are part of each CDR3. Fields, in order: V gene, clone size, J gene, D gene, CDR3 DNA, CDR3 protein. D genes are given only for firm matches. Only part of the rows carry a size: once, few, many, or a class if the clone is expanded.

v_gene: TRBV9
abundance: once
j_gene: TRBJ2-7
d_gene: .
CDR3nt: TGTGCCAGCAGCGTAGCTCCGGGTGGAACCTACGAGCAGTACTTC
CDR3aa: CASSVAPGGTYEQYF

v_gene: TRBV5-4
abundance: .
j_gene: TRBJ1-1
d_gene: .
CDR3nt: TGTGCCAGCAGCTTCTCAGGCCCTCGGACTGAAGCTTTCTTT
CDR3aa: CASSFSGPRTEAFF

v_gene: TRBV9
abundance: .
j_gene: TRBJ1-2
d_gene: TRBD1
CDR3nt: TGTGCCAGCAGCGTAACGACAGGGGACTATGGCTACACCTTC
CDR3aa: CASSVTTGDYGYTF

v_gene: TRBV27
abundance: once
j_gene: TRBJ1-5
d_gene: TRBD1
CDR3nt: TGTGCCAGCGGAGACAGGGCGCATCAGCCCCAGCATTTT
CDR3aa: CASGDRAHQPQHF

v_gene: TRBV27
abundance: once
j_gene: TRBJ1-2
d_gene: .
CDR3nt: TGTGCCAGCAGAGAAACGGGAGGTAACTATGGCTACACCTTC
CDR3aa: CASRETGGNYGYTF

v_gene: TRBV6-5
abundance: once
j_gene: TRBJ1-5
d_gene: .
CDR3nt: TGTGCCAGCAGGAGCGGTCATTATAATCAGCCCCAGCATTTT
CDR3aa: CASRSGHYNQPQHF

v_gene: TRBV5-6
abundance: .
j_gene: TRBJ2-4
d_gene: .
CDR3nt: TGTGCCAGCAGCTTGAGCCTCTTAGCCAAAAACATTCAGTACTTC
CDR3aa: CASSLSLLAKNIQYF

v_gene: TRBV6-5
abundance: .
j_gene: TRBJ2-7
d_gene: TRBD2
CDR3nt: TGTGCCAGCAGCCGGGGGGGGCACGAGCAGTACTTC
CDR3aa: CASSRGGHEQYF

v_gene: TRBV12-5
abundance: few
j_gene: TRBJ2-5
d_gene: .
CDR3nt: TGTGCTAGTGGTTTGGTGTCACAGGGAGAGACCCAGTACTTC
CDR3aa: CASGLVSQGETQYF

v_gene: TRBV7-3
abundance: .
j_gene: TRBJ2-3
d_gene: TRBD2
CDR3nt: TGTGCCAGCAGCTTCAATCCAGCGGGGACTTTCACAGATACGCAGTATTTT
CDR3aa: CASSFNPAGTFTDTQYF

v_gene: TRBV15
abundance: .
j_gene: TRBJ2-3
d_gene: TRBD2
CDR3nt: TGTGCCACCAGCACCTTACCGGGACTAGCGGGGGGGCCTAGTTTTGATACGCAGTATTTT
CDR3aa: CATSTLPGLAGGPSFDTQYF

v_gene: TRBV20-1
abundance: once
j_gene: TRBJ2-7
d_gene: .
CDR3nt: TGCAGTGCTAGTAACTCCCAGGGGCAGTACTTC
CDR3aa: CSASNSQGQYF

v_gene: TRBV5-1
abundance: .
j_gene: TRBJ2-6
d_gene: .
CDR3nt: TGCGCCAGCAGGCCACACCGGGACACCTACAGCTCTGGGGCCAACGTCCTGACTTTC
CDR3aa: CASRPHRDTYSSGANVLTF

v_gene: TRBV6-4
abundance: few
j_gene: TRBJ1-5
d_gene: .
CDR3nt: TGTGCCAGCAGTGCCGACTCCAGCAATCAGCCCCAGCATTTT
CDR3aa: CASSADSSNQPQHF

v_gene: TRBV9
abundance: .
j_gene: TRBJ2-7
d_gene: .
CDR3nt: TGTGCCAGCAGCGTAGGCGGTTGGAGTCCCTACGAGCAGTACTTC
CDR3aa: CASSVGGWSPYEQYF

v_gene: TRBV19
abundance: .
j_gene: TRBJ2-7
d_gene: .
CDR3nt: TGTGCCAGTAGTAAGACAGTTTACTACGAGCAGTACTTC
CDR3aa: CASSKTVYYEQYF

v_gene: TRBV7-3
abundance: .
j_gene: TRBJ2-1
d_gene: TRBD2
CDR3nt: TGTGCCAGCAGCTTTGGGGCTAGCGGAAGTGAGCAGTTCTTC
CDR3aa: CASSFGASGSEQFF

v_gene: TRBV5-1
abundance: .
j_gene: TRBJ1-3
d_gene: TRBD1
CDR3nt: TGCGCCAGCAGCTGGGGACAGGCGAACTCTGGAAACACCATATATTTT
CDR3aa: CASSWGQANSGNTIYF

v_gene: TRBV5-1
abundance: .
j_gene: TRBJ1-3
d_gene: .
CDR3nt: TGCGCCAGCAGCGGCGGAGAGGGAAACACCATATATTTT
CDR3aa: CASSGGEGNTIYF

v_gene: TRBV5-4
abundance: .
j_gene: TRBJ1-6
d_gene: TRBD1
CDR3nt: TGTGCCAGCTCCCGGGACAGGGTAAATTCACCCCTCCACTTT
CDR3aa: CASSRDRVNSPLHF

v_gene: TRBV6-4
abundance: .
j_gene: TRBJ1-4
d_gene: .
CDR3nt: TGTGCCAGAAGCTTACAGGGAGAAAAACTGTTTTTT
CDR3aa: CARSLQGEKLFF

v_gene: TRBV4-1
abundance: .
j_gene: TRBJ1-5
d_gene: .
CDR3nt: TGCGCCAGCAGCCTTCTCCGAGGGGGTCAGCCCCAGCATTTT
CDR3aa: CASSLLRGGQPQHF

v_gene: TRBV7-3
abundance: .
j_gene: TRBJ1-2
d_gene: .
CDR3nt: TGTGCCAGCAGCCCCCCGGAGGGTGGCTACACCTTC
CDR3aa: CASSPPEGGYTF

v_gene: TRBV5-1
abundance: .
j_gene: TRBJ1-6
d_gene: .
CDR3nt: TGCGCCAGCAGCTTGGCGGGGTGGGAGTCACCCCTCCACTTT
CDR3aa: CASSLAGWESPLHF

v_gene: TRBV19
abundance: .
j_gene: TRBJ1-1
d_gene: .
CDR3nt: TGTGCCACTAAGGGTATAGGGAGGGACACTGAAGCTTTCTTT
CDR3aa: CATKGIGRDTEAFF

v_gene: TRBV6-6
abundance: .
j_gene: TRBJ1-5
d_gene: TRBD1
CDR3nt: TGTGCCAGCGCGCCGGGACAGGGCACCAATCAGCCCCAGCATTTT
CDR3aa: CASAPGQGTNQPQHF

v_gene: TRBV27
abundance: .
j_gene: TRBJ1-1
d_gene: .
CDR3nt: TGTGCCAGCAGTCGCCGACAGTCAAGTGACACTGAAGCTTTCTTT
CDR3aa: CASSRRQSSDTEAFF

v_gene: TRBV5-6
abundance: .
j_gene: TRBJ1-4
d_gene: .
CDR3nt: TGTGCCAGCAGCCTCTCTCGTCCAGGGTGGGAAAAACTGTTTTTT
CDR3aa: CASSLSRPGWEKLFF